This T cell receptor (beta chain) was observed in a study of shared clonotypes between healthy human individuals. General study points: Among donors, sharing of clonotypes was expected to be affected by sequencing depth.

Notes on this clone: No antigen is known for it.

The CDR3 spans 16 residues. With 4 bases clipped from V and 6 bases from J, the junction kept 9 bases outside the gene matches. CDR1 is LNHNV and CDR2 is YYDKDF in the germline V gene (reference sequence). Some clones are missing from TCRdb's copy, which holds only in-frame ones; the method was immunoSEQ multiplex PCR. The table has about 710,000 clones, 73% seen once; the top ten hold around 2%. This receptor was identified in a woman in her 30s in good health. This chain joins TRBV15 and TRBJ2-3, with TRBD2 identical over 11 bases. Sequenced material: memory CD4+ T cells sorted from blood. Subset reported: CD45RA-negative fraction. This chain's CDR3 is CATSTRLAGRADTQYF. In DNA, the CDR3 is TGTGCCACCAGCACTCGACTAGCGGGAAGGGCGGATACGCAGTATTTT.